Each of the 17 T cell receptor beta chains below was sequenced from the same sample in a study of blood T cell repertoires in COVID-19. The table came from immunoSEQ multiplex PCR; TCRdb's copy has only in-frame clones and leaves some out. The sample has approximately 46,000 clones, 75% to 85% seen once; the top ten hold about 2.9%. The material sequenced was peripheral blood. These receptor sequences come from a woman aged 60-75 years with acute or convalescent COVID-19.

By its share, this clone is medium-sized (0.01 to 0.1%). As DNA, the CDR3 is TGTGCCAGCAGTGACGGGACTCCAGATACGCAGTATTTT. Translation: CASSDGTPDTQYF. V gene TRBV6-4 combines with J gene TRBJ2-3; tentative D call: TRBD2 (6 bases). Germline V gene lookup returns CDR1 MRHNA and CDR2 SNTAGT. CDR3 length: 13 amino acids. Trimming cost V 2 bases and J 4 bases, with 7 bases left between them.

V usage is TRBV20-1 and J usage is TRBJ2-7, with D possibly being TRBD1 (5 bases). The CDR3 runs to 11 residues. Trimming removed 3 bases from V and 3 bases from J, with 6 bases in between. Germline CDR1 and CDR2: DFQATT and SNEGSKA (reference sequence). CDR3 protein: CSARDIYEQYF. CDR3 in DNA: TGCAGTGCTAGGGACATCTACGAGCAGTACTTC.

The chain combines TRBV11-3 with TRBJ2-2; no firm D call. V was trimmed by 7 bases and J by 0 bases, leaving 6 bases between them. CDR1 SGHNT and CDR2 YENEEA come from the germline V gene. The CDR3 length is 13 residues. CDR3 DNA: TGTGCCAGCATGGCAACGAACACCGGGGAGCTGTTTTTT. Translation gives CASMATNTGELFF.

V is TRBV30 and J is TRBJ2-2; D not resolved. Looked up from germline, CDR1 is GTSNPN and CDR2 is SVGIG (reference sequence). CDR3 length equals 15 residues. V dropped 8 bases and J dropped 1 base, with 17 bases sitting between them. The DNA for the CDR3 is TGTGCCAGAACCTATACATCAGGGAACACCGGGGAGCTGTTTTTT. It specifies CARTYTSGNTGELFF.

This chain connects TRBV10-2 to TRBJ2-7; TRBD1 is a possible D gene (6 bases). V dropped 6 bases and J dropped 3 bases, with 9 bases sitting between them. This CDR3 spans 12 amino acids. The V gene's germline CDR1 is WSHSY and CDR2 SAAADI. CDR3 DNA sequence: TGCGCCAGCAGGCCACAGGGCTACGAGCAGTACTTC. Encoded protein: CASRPQGYEQYF.

J is TRBJ1-1 and V is TRBV18; 7 bases line up with TRBD1. Germline V gene sequence: CDR1 KGHSH, CDR2 LQKENI. The length of the CDR3 is 15 residues. The ends lost 4 bases at V and 4 bases at J; junction bases unmatched: 9. DNA of the CDR3: TGTGCCAGCTCACTTCTACAGGGGAAAAGCACTGAAGCTTTCTTT. Translated: CASSLLQGKSTEAFF.

CDR3 DNA: TGTGCCAGCAGCCAAGACCACTCGAACACCGGGGAGCTGTTTTTT. Protein: CASSQDHSNTGELFF. The chain couples TRBV4-2 to TRBJ2-2; D remains ambiguous. The V end lost 0 bases, the J end lost 0 bases, and 5 bases lay between the germline ends. Germline-derived CDR1 and CDR2 are LGHNA and YNFKEQ. The CDR3 covers 15 residues.

The chain employs TRBV18 and TRBJ2-5; 7 nucleotides match TRBD2. With 0 bases clipped from V and 5 bases from J, the junction kept 9 bases outside the gene matches. In germline, CDR1 is KGHSH, CDR2 LQKENI. The CDR3 length is 16 residues. The CDR3 DNA is TGTGCCAGCTCACCACCCCGGGGGGACGCTCATGAGACCCAGTACTTC. Its protein product is CASSPPRGDAHETQYF.

This clone was recorded a few times. V usage is TRBV7-9 and J usage is TRBJ1-1; no definite D call. Trimming shortened V by 1 base and J by 0 bases, and 6 bases separated the two germline ends. The germline gives CDR1 SEHNR, CDR2 FQNEAQ (reference sequence). The CDR3 totals 14 residues. For the CDR3, the DNA is TGTGCCAGCAGCTTAGGCACTCTGAACACTGAAGCTTTCTTT. Translating gives CASSLGTLNTEAFF.

This chain connects TRBV29-1 to TRBJ2-5; D is unresolved. The ends were cut back, 6 bases at V and 1 base at J, with 12 bases in the middle. The V gene's germline CDR1 is SQVTM and CDR2 ANQGSEA. The CDR3 contains 13 residues. DNA for the CDR3: TGCAGCGTGGCGGTCGCTAGCCAAGAGACCCAGTACTTC. Its translation: CSVAVASQETQYF.

Details on this clone: Other DNA sequences in this specimen translate into the identical CDR3. The chain has TRBV28 and TRBJ1-5; TRBD1 matches at 8 bases. The length of the CDR3 is 14 residues. J lost 4 bases, V lost 4 bases, and 3 bases had no gene match. The germline V gene has CDR1 MDHEN and CDR2 SYDVKM. CDR3 residues: CASSSGQGNQPQHF. CDR3 sequence (DNA): TGTGCCAGCAGTTCCGGACAGGGAAATCAGCCCCAGCATTTT.

In this sample, this clone turned up a few times. The chain carries TRBV5-1 and TRBJ1-2; 10 bases are shared with TRBD1. V trimming: 4 bases; J trimming: 2 bases; junction bases outside the gene matches: 2. CDR3 length: 14 residues. From germline, CDR1 is SGHRS and CDR2 YFSETQ. CDR3 residues: CASSLGQGNYGYTF. The CDR3 DNA is TGCGCCAGCAGCCTGGGACAGGGGAACTATGGCTACACCTTC.

J is TRBJ1-3 and V is TRBV14, with D possibly being TRBD1 (6 bases). Germline V gives CDR1 SGHDN, CDR2 FVKESK. Trimming stripped 2 bases from V and 4 bases from J, with 24 bases between. The CDR3 consists of 19 residues. For the CDR3, the DNA is TGTGCCAGCAGCCAAACGAATGCGGGGGGGCCCGGGAACGGAAACACCATATATTTT. The encoded protein is CASSQTNAGGPGNGNTIYF.

In its sample, this clone was seen a few times. The chain joins TRBV19 to TRBJ1-2, with D hard to call. The CDR3 spans 13 residues. CDR1 and CDR2 (germline): LNHDA, SQIVND (reference sequence). Trimming removed 2 bases at V and 2 bases at J, with 6 bases between. Here the CDR3 DNA reads TGTGCCAGTAGTATACCCCCGAACTATGGCTACACCTTC. It yields the protein CASSIPPNYGYTF.

This clone came up a few times. The chain is built from TRBV9 and TRBJ1-4; D is possibly TRBD1 (6 bases). The CDR3 runs 14 residues. The germline V gene encodes CDR1 SGDLS and CDR2 YYNGEE. The ends were cut back, 3 bases at V and 4 bases at J, with 10 bases in the middle. CDR3 amino acids: CASSAGQLNEKLFF. In nucleotides, the CDR3 is TGTGCCAGCAGCGCTGGACAGCTTAATGAAAAACTGTTTTTT.

This clone was recorded only once. V is TRBV6-6 and J is TRBJ1-1; D gene ambiguous. Trimming shortened V by 8 bases and J by 8 bases, and 15 bases separated the two germline ends. The germline CDR1 and CDR2 sequences are MNHNY and SVGAGI (reference sequence). The CDR3 extends over 12 amino acids. The CDR3 sequence is CASDQYSGEAFF. The CDR3 DNA sequence: TGTGCCAGCGATCAATATTCGGGAGAAGCTTTCTTT.

The V call is TRBV3-1 (or the pseudogene TRBV3-2), the J call TRBJ1-2; tentatively, D is TRBD1 (6 bases). Germline V lookup: CDR1 LGHDT, CDR2 YNNKEL (reference sequence). The CDR3 contains 15 residues. V dropped 4 bases and J dropped 0 bases, with 12 bases sitting between them. This chain's CDR3 is CASSPFGQPNYGYTF. As DNA, the CDR3 is TGTGCCAGCAGCCCGTTCGGACAGCCTAACTATGGCTACACCTTC.